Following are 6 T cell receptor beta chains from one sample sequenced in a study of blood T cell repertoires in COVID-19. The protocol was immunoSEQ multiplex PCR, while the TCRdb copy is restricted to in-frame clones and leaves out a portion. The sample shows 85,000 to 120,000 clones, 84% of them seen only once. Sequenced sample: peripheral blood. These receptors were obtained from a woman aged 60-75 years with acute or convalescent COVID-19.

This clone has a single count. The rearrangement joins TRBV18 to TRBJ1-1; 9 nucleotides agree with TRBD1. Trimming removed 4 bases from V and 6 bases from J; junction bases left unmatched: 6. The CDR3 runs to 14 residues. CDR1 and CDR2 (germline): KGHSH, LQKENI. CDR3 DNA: TGTGCCAGCTCACTAGGGACAGGGAGACCTGAAGCTTTCTTT. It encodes CASSLGTGRPEAFF.

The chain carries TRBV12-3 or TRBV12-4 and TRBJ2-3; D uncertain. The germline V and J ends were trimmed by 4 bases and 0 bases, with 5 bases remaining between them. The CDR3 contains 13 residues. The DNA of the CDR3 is TGTGCCAGCAGTTCCACTAGCACAGATACGCAGTATTTT. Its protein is CASSSTSTDTQYF.

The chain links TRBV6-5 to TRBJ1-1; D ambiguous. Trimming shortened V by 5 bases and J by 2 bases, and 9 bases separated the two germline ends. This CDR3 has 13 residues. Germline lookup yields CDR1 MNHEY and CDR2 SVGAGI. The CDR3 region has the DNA TGTGCCAGCAGTACCCGGGGAAACACTGAAGCTTTCTTT. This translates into CASSTRGNTEAFF.

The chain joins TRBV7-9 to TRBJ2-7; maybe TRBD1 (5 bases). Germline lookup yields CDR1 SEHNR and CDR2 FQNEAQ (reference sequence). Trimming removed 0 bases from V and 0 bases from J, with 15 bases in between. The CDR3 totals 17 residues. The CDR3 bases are TGTGCCAGCAGCTTAGCCCGATCAGGTACAGGCTCCTACGAGCAGTACTTC. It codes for CASSLARSGTGSYEQYF.

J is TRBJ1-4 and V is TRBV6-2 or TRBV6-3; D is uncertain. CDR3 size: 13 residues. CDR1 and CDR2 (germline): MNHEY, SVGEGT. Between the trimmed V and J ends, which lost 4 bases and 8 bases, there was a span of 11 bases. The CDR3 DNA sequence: TGTGCCAGCAGTTGGCTCGCTGAAGAAAAACTGTTTTTT. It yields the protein CASSWLAEEKLFF.

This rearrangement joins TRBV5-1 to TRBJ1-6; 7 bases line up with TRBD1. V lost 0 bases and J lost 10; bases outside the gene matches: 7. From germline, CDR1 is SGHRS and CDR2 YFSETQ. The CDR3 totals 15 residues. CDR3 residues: CASSLGQGGRSPLHF. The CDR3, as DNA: TGCGCCAGCAGCTTGGGGCAGGGGGGCCGATCACCCCTCCACTTT.